Presented here are 22 T cell receptor beta chains from one specimen sequenced in a study of T-cell reconstitution after alpha-beta-depleted transplantation in children. Unique molecular identifiers were incorporated during preparation of the TCRbeta library. TCRdb reprocessed the PCR reads with MiXCR, giving one entry per CDR3 protein. The repertoire holds 400,000 to 450,000 distinct CDR3 sequences, with approximately 42% as singletons. Here the sequenced sample was PBMCs, taken before TCRalphabeta/CD19-depleted stem cell transplant. The receptor set was obtained from a girl aged 2 to 10 with aplastic anemia, due to receive a stem cell transplant.

The J gene is TRBJ2-1, the V gene TRBV10-2; 11 bases agree with TRBD2. CDR1 and CDR2 from the germline V gene are WSHSY and SAAADI. Trimming took 2 bases from V and 9 from J; bases not matched to a gene: 6. The CDR3 spans 15 residues. The chain's CDR3 is CASSETSGRWSEQFF. In DNA, the CDR3 is TGCGCCAGCAGTGAGACTAGCGGGAGATGGAGTGAGCAGTTCTTC.

This clonotype has just a few counts. The V gene is TRBV6-1, the J gene TRBJ2-2; unclear D gene. The CDR3 runs 13 residues. Germline V gene lookup returns CDR1 MNHNS and CDR2 SASEGT. V was cut by 6 bases and J by 0 bases, with 5 bases left in between. CDR3 in amino acids: CASRRANTGELFF. The CDR3 DNA reads TGTGCCAGCAGAAGAGCGAACACCGGGGAGCTGTTTTTT.

The rearrangement links TRBV7-9 to TRBJ2-1; 9 bases align to TRBD2. With V trimmed by 3 bases and J by 7 bases, 4 bases remained unmatched. The germline gives CDR1 SEHNR, CDR2 FQNEAQ (reference sequence). The CDR3 length is 14 residues. In DNA form, the CDR3 reads TGTGCCAGCAGCTTGTTGGGACTAGCAAATGAGCAGTTCTTC. Its translation is CASSLLGLANEQFF.

This clonotype came up many times. The chain uses TRBV12-3 or TRBV12-4 and TRBJ2-1; 7 bases agree with TRBD2. V shed 6 bases and J 2 bases; nucleotides not matched to a gene: 4. CDR3 size: 14 residues. CDR3: CASSEAGPYNEQFF. DNA of the CDR3: TGTGCCAGCAGCGAAGCGGGACCCTACAATGAGCAGTTCTTC.

This clonotype has at least ten counts. The J gene is TRBJ2-7, the V gene TRBV6-5, with TRBD2 as a possible D gene (5 bases). V gave up 0 bases and J gave up 2 bases, with 8 bases separating them. The CDR3 loop spans 14 amino acids. Looked up from germline, CDR1 is MNHEY and CDR2 is SVGAGI. The CDR3 loop is CASSYSSGPYEQYF. CDR3 bases: TGTGCCAGCAGTTACTCAAGCGGACCCTACGAGCAGTACTTC.

This chain joins TRBV20-1 and TRBJ2-3; D unclear. Germline assignment: CDR1 DFQATT and CDR2 SNEGSKA (reference sequence). The CDR3 covers 12 residues. V was clipped by 4 bases and J by 2 bases, with 7 bases between them. The CDR3 spells CSATLNTDTQYF. The DNA for the CDR3 is TGCAGTGCTACCCTTAACACAGATACGCAGTATTTT.

V and J are TRBV20-1 and TRBJ2-7, with 9 bases matching TRBD2. Per the germline V gene, CDR1 is DFQATT and CDR2 is SNEGSKA (reference sequence). V trimming: 0 bases; J trimming: 3 bases; junction bases outside the gene matches: 3. CDR3 length: 14 amino acids. Here the CDR3 reads CSARDWTSDYEQYF. The CDR3 nucleotides read TGCAGTGCTAGAGACTGGACTAGCGACTACGAGCAGTACTTC.

This sequence joins TRBV7-9 and TRBJ2-3, with TRBD2 matching over 11 bases. CDR3 length equals 16 residues. CDR1 is SEHNR and CDR2 is FQNEAQ in the germline V gene (reference sequence). Germline trimming cut 5 bases from V and 2 bases from J; bases unmatched to any gene: 6. The CDR3 nucleotides are TGTGCCAGCAGCCACCCTAGCGGGGGGTCCACAGATACGCAGTATTTT. Protein: CASSHPSGGSTDTQYF.

The sample holds a few counts of this clonotype. This chain connects TRBV12-3 or TRBV12-4 to TRBJ1-1; D might be TRBD1 (5 bases). The CDR3 consists of 14 residues. V was clipped by 2 bases and J by 3 bases, with 10 bases between them. CDR3 sequence (DNA): TGTGCCAGCAGTTTATCGGGGGAGTACACTGAAGCTTTCTTT. It specifies CASSLSGEYTEAFF.

The chain links TRBV7-2 to TRBJ2-6, with 10 bases identical to TRBD2. The CDR3 spans 17 residues. Unmatched junction bases numbered 0, after V lost 1 base and J lost 0 bases. Germline lookup yields CDR1 SGHTA and CDR2 FQGNSA. In nucleotides, the CDR3 is TGTGCCAGCAGCTTAGGGACTAGCGGCTCTGGGGCCAACGTCCTGACTTTC. Residues: CASSLGTSGSGANVLTF.

This clonotype was detected ten times or more. V and J are TRBV7-2 and TRBJ2-7; 12 positions agree with TRBD2. V was pared by 5 bases and J by 1 base, with 9 bases of the junction left unmatched. The CDR3 runs 17 residues. Germline V gene data show CDR1 as SGHTA and CDR2 as FQGNSA. In DNA form, the CDR3 reads TGTGCCAGCAGCCCAGGGACTAGCGGGCGTTATTCCTACGAGCAGTACTTC. Protein sequence: CASSPGTSGRYSYEQYF.

CDR3 in amino acids: CASRKETGGGNEQFF. DNA for the CDR3: TGTGCCAGCAGAAAGGAGACAGGGGGCGGGAATGAGCAGTTCTTC. The chain links TRBV6-1 to TRBJ2-1, with TRBD1 identical over 10 bases. Losses at the gene ends were 6 bases for V and 7 bases for J; bases not matched to a gene: 9. Per the germline V gene, CDR1 is MNHNS and CDR2 is SASEGT. The CDR3 totals 15 residues.

This clonotype was recorded a few times. The chain has TRBV6-1 and TRBJ2-2; tentatively, D is TRBD2 (7 bases). Germline V gene lookup returns CDR1 MNHNS and CDR2 SASEGT. V was shortened by 3 bases and J by 5 bases, with 13 bases between the two germline ends. The CDR3 extends over 15 amino acids. Written as DNA, the CDR3 is TGTGCCAGCAGTGACAGGGGAGGGAGAACCGGGGAGCTGTTTTTT. As protein: CASSDRGGRTGELFF.

The genes are TRBV11-2 and TRBJ2-7; 10 positions agree with TRBD1. The ends lost 0 bases at V and 6 bases at J; junction bases unmatched: 11. This CDR3 is built from 17 residues. Germline values: CDR1 SGHAT, CDR2 FQNNGV. The CDR3 region is CASSLDFGQGVSGEQYF. The DNA for the CDR3 is TGTGCCAGCAGCTTAGATTTCGGACAGGGGGTATCGGGCGAGCAGTACTTC. Based on the CDR3 plus reference TRBV11-2 and TRBJ2-7, the full variable domain is EAGVAQSPRYKIIEKRQSVAFWCNPISGHATLYWYQQILGQGPKLLIQFQNNGVVDDSQLPKDRFSAERLKGVDSTLKIQPAKLEDSAVYLCASSLDFGQGVSGEQYFGPGTRLTVT.

This clonotype was detected a few times. This rearrangement joins TRBV29-1 to TRBJ2-5, with D tentatively TRBD1 or TRBD2 (5 bases each). This CDR3 is 11 amino acids long. V was pared by 6 bases and J by 1 base, with 6 bases between. The germline V gene has CDR1 SQVTM and CDR2 ANQGSEA. DNA for the CDR3: TGCAGCGTCGGGGCCCAAGAGACCCAGTACTTC. Translation: CSVGAQETQYF.

V gene TRBV11-1 combines with J gene TRBJ1-1; D gene ambiguous. The CDR3 runs to 15 residues. Trimming took 5 bases from V and 1 from J, leaving 14 bases between them. CDR1 and CDR2 (germline): SGHAT, FQDESV (reference sequence). CDR3 bases: TGTGCCAGCAGCCCCAGAAGTTCGACGAACACTGAAGCTTTCTTT. It encodes CASSPRSSTNTEAFF.

This clonotype was counted at least ten times. This chain uses TRBV6-2 or TRBV6-3 with TRBJ2-7; TRBD1 matches 9 bases. The V gene end was trimmed by 8 bases and the J gene end by 4 bases; junction bases not matched to a gene: 6. The CDR3 is made up of 13 amino acids. Germline V CDR1 and CDR2: MNHEY, SVGEGT. CDR3 in amino acids: CASGQGPPYEQYF. CDR3 DNA: TGTGCCAGCGGACAGGGGCCCCCTTACGAGCAGTACTTC.

The sample holds many counts of this clonotype. This sequence joins TRBV4-1 and TRBJ2-3; D gene unclear. The CDR3 length is 15 residues. The germline V and J ends were trimmed by 5 bases and 4 bases, with 16 bases remaining between them. Germline-derived CDR1 and CDR2 are MGHRA and YSYEKL. CDR3 amino acids: CASSFQGEKPDTQYF. CDR3 in DNA: TGCGCCAGCAGCTTCCAAGGAGAAAAACCAGATACGCAGTATTTT.

The chain employs TRBV10-3 and TRBJ2-3; D uncertain. This CDR3 has 14 amino acids. V was shortened by 2 bases and J by 2 bases, with 8 bases between the two germline ends. Germline V lookup: CDR1 ENHRY, CDR2 SYGVKD. The DNA of the CDR3 is TGTGCCATCAGTGAGACACACTACACAGATACGCAGTATTTT. It translates to CAISETHYTDTQYF.

The V gene is TRBV20-1, the J gene TRBJ2-7, with TRBD2 matching over 8 bases. Germline V gene lookup returns CDR1 DFQATT and CDR2 SNEGSKA (reference sequence). V shed 3 bases, J shed 5 bases, and the junction held 6 bases outside the gene matches. The CDR3 has 13 amino acids. The CDR3 DNA follows: TGCAGTGCTAGCGGGGGGGCCAACCACGAGCAGTACTTC. This codes for CSASGGANHEQYF.

At least ten counts were recorded for this clonotype. The rearrangement joins TRBV3-1 to TRBJ1-6; the D is unclear. The CDR3 contains 13 residues. CDR1 and CDR2 from the germline V gene are LGHDT and YNNKEL (reference sequence). V was shortened by 0 bases and J by 7 bases, with 4 bases between the two germline ends. As DNA, the CDR3 is TGTGCCAGCAGCCAAGAGCGGAATTCACCCCTCCACTTT. It translates to CASSQERNSPLHF.

On this clonotype: This sequence may be a read error, since a much larger clone differs from it by one base. The CDR3 loop reads CASSFSGRATHTQYF. Written as DNA, the CDR3 is TGTGCCAGCAGTTTTAGCGGGAGGGCGACACATACGCAGTATTTT. This chain uses TRBV28 with TRBJ2-3; 11 nucleotides match TRBD2. The CDR3 has 15 amino acids. V was clipped by 3 bases and J by 7 bases; unmatched bases: 6. CDR1 and CDR2 from the germline V gene are MDHEN and SYDVKM.